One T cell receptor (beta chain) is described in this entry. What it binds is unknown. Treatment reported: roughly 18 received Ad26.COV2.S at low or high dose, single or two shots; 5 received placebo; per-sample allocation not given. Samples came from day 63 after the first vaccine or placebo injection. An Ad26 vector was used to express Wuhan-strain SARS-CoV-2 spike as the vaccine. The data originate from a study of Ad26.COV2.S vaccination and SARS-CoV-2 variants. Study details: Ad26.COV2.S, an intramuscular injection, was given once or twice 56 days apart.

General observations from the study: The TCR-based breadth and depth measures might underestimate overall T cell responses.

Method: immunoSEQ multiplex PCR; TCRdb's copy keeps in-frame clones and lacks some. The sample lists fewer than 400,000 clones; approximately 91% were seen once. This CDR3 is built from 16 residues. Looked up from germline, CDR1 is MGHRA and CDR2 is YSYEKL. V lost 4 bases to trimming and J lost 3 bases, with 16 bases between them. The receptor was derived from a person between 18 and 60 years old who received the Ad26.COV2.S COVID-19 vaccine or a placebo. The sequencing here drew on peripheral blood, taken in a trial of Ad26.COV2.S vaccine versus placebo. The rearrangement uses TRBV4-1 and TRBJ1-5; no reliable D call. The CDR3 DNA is TGCGCCAGCAGCCCAGGTCCCGACACCCTCAATCAGCCCCAGCATTTT. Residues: CASSPGPDTLNQPQHF.